Shown below are 28 T cell receptor beta chains from a single sample sequenced in a study of T cells after yellow fever vaccination. TCRdb recomputed calls from the 5' RACE reads with MiXCR, one row per CDR3 protein. The sample shows about 360,000 distinct CDR3 sequences, 6.2% of them seen only once. Sample: PBMCs, taken 5 days after the yellow fever booster vaccination. The receptors derive from a man younger than 45 who received the YFV17D yellow fever vaccine.

A few counts support this clonotype. CDR3 sequence reads: CASSWVSGSSGEQYF. The CDR3 nucleotides read TGTGCCAGCAGCTGGGTTAGCGGGAGTTCCGGAGAGCAGTATTTT. The chain is built from TRBV5-4 and TRBJ2-3; 9 bases align to TRBD2. The CDR3 loop spans 15 amino acids. Trimming removed 3 bases from V and 11 bases from J; junction bases left unmatched: 13. Germline V CDR1 and CDR2: SGHNT, YYREEE (reference sequence).

This clonotype was counted many times. V usage is TRBV20-1 and J usage is TRBJ2-2; the D gene is possibly TRBD2 (6 bases). Germline loops: CDR1 DFQATT, CDR2 SNEGSKA (reference sequence). V dropped 6 bases and J dropped 0 bases, with 11 bases sitting between them. This CDR3 has 14 amino acids. In DNA, the CDR3 is TGCAGTGCCCGGAGGGGCGCGAACACCGGGGAGCTGTTTTTT. Residues: CSARRGANTGELFF.

Concerning this clonotype: This could be a read error, since a much larger clone is one nucleotide away. This rearrangement joins TRBV5-1 to TRBJ1-1; D remains ambiguous. V was shortened by 2 bases and J by 2 bases, with 10 bases between the two germline ends. Looked up from germline, CDR1 is SGHRS and CDR2 is YFSETQ. This CDR3 has 14 residues. This CDR3 reads CASSFAIVNTEAFF. In DNA form, the CDR3 reads TGCGCCAGCAGCTTCGCTATAGTCAACACTGAAGCTTTCTTT.

The CDR3 loop reads CASSQDLGLRAYNEQFF. The CDR3 nucleotides read TGCGCCAGCAGCCAAGATCTCGGACTCCGCGCCTACAATGAGCAGTTCTTC. The J gene is TRBJ2-1, the V gene TRBV4-3; weak D call: TRBD2 (5 bases). CDR3 length: 17 residues. Trimming cost V 0 bases and J 2 bases, with 14 bases left between them. Germline V gene data show CDR1 as LGHNA and CDR2 as YSLEER.

This clonotype came up a few times. The rearrangement joins TRBV29-1 to TRBJ2-7; TRBD1 might be the D (6 bases). CDR3 length equals 13 residues. Trimming shortened V by 7 bases and J by 3 bases, and 16 bases separated the two germline ends. Germline V CDR1 and CDR2: SQVTM, ANQGSEA. CDR3 in DNA: TGCAGCGCTCAAACAGGGCTAGACTACGAGCAGTACTTC. It yields the protein CSAQTGLDYEQYF.

This clonotype was counted between two and nine times. The chain is built from TRBV14 and TRBJ2-7; TRBD1 agrees at 7 bases. Germline V gene sequence: CDR1 SGHDN, CDR2 FVKESK. The CDR3 runs 21 residues. V shed 0 bases and J 0 bases; nucleotides not matched to a gene: 20. The DNA of the CDR3 is TGTGCCAGCAGCCAAGATCGAAGGGACAGCAAACCCGAGTCCGTCTCCTACGAGCAGTACTTC. This gives the protein CASSQDRRDSKPESVSYEQYF.

This clonotype was seen a few times. The rearrangement links TRBV29-1 to TRBJ2-7; D is possibly TRBD2 (5 bases). V dropped 7 bases and J dropped 4 bases, with 17 bases sitting between them. CDR3 length: 13 amino acids. Germline V gene lookup returns CDR1 SQVTM and CDR2 ANQGSEA. CDR3 nucleotides: TGCAGCGCTAGGACTCCACGGGCTTACGAGCAGTACTTC. It specifies CSARTPRAYEQYF.

This clonotype was recorded a few times. V and J are TRBV4-2 and TRBJ2-1; maybe TRBD1 (6 bases). The germline V and J ends were trimmed by 0 bases and 5 bases, with 14 bases remaining between them. The CDR3 is 16 residues long. Germline CDR1 is LGHNA and CDR2 is YNFKEQ. CDR3 in amino acids: CASSQEEGTYHNEQFF. The CDR3 DNA reads TGTGCCAGCAGCCAAGAAGAGGGGACATATCACAATGAGCAGTTCTTC.

This clonotype was counted many times. The V call is TRBV29-1, the J call TRBJ1-5; TRBD1 aligns across 7 bases. The CDR3 loop spans 13 amino acids. V was pared by 7 bases and J by 1 base, with 4 bases of the junction left unmatched. Per germline, CDR1 SQVTM and CDR2 ANQGSEA. The DNA of the CDR3 is TGCAGCGCTGGGACAGCAAGCAATCAGCCCCAGCATTTT. This sequence encodes CSAGTASNQPQHF.

This clonotype has a count of ten or more. This sequence joins TRBV5-1 and TRBJ2-1; TRBD2 matches at 7 bases. Germline V CDR1 and CDR2: SGHRS, YFSETQ. J was trimmed by 3 bases and V by 6 bases; bases with no gene match: 9. The CDR3 has 15 residues. CDR3 region: CASTTWGGSYNEQFF. Here the CDR3 DNA reads TGCGCCAGCACCACCTGGGGCGGGAGCTACAATGAGCAGTTCTTC.

In its sample, this clonotype was seen many times. The chain carries TRBV12-3 or TRBV12-4 and TRBJ2-7; D ambiguous. There are 15 residues in the CDR3. The V gene lost 0 bases and the J gene lost 3 bases, with 12 bases spanning the gap. CDR3 nucleotide sequence: TGTGCCAGCAGTTTAGCAGGGCAGAACCTCTACGAGCAGTACTTC. Its protein product is CASSLAGQNLYEQYF.

The chain couples TRBV14 to TRBJ1-1; D is undetermined. V was shortened by 0 bases and J by 5 bases, with 7 bases between the two germline ends. CDR3 length: 13 amino acids. CDR1 is SGHDN and CDR2 is FVKESK in the germline V gene. The CDR3 nucleotides are TGTGCCAGCAGCCAAGAAGTAGTAACTGAAGCTTTCTTT. It codes for CASSQEVVTEAFF.

This chain links TRBV7-9 with TRBJ1-2, with D hard to call. V dropped 3 bases and J dropped 3 bases, with 5 bases sitting between them. The CDR3 sequence is 12 residues long. Germline V gives CDR1 SEHNR, CDR2 FQNEAQ (reference sequence). The CDR3 region has the DNA TGTGCCAGCAGCTTGCAGCACTATGGCTACACCTTC. This translates into CASSLQHYGYTF.

This clonotype was counted only a few times. The gene calls are TRBV20-1 and TRBJ2-3; no reliable D call. V lost 0 bases and J 6 bases, leaving 13 bases between the germline ends. CDR3 size: 14 residues. Germline CDR1 is DFQATT and CDR2 is SNEGSKA (reference sequence). The CDR3 nucleotides read TGCAGTGCTAGAGATTGGGTTGTTACCGATACGCAGTATTTT. Translated: CSARDWVVTDTQYF.

The chain carries TRBV18 and TRBJ2-7; D uncertain. The CDR3 consists of 12 residues. CDR1 is KGHSH and CDR2 is LQKENI in the germline V gene. Trimming removed 5 bases from V and 3 bases from J, with 8 bases in between. As DNA, the CDR3 is TGTGCCAGCTCAGGTGATGTCTACGAGCAGTACTTC. It translates to CASSGDVYEQYF.

Only a few counts were recorded for this clonotype. The chain links TRBV7-6 to TRBJ1-1; a weak D match, TRBD1 (5 bases). V was trimmed by 5 bases and J by 1 base, leaving 11 bases between them. There are 14 residues in the CDR3. In germline, CDR1 is SGHVS, CDR2 FNYEAQ. The CDR3 loop reads CASSGAGGNTEAFF. In nucleotides, the CDR3 is TGTGCCAGCAGCGGGGCGGGGGGGAACACTGAAGCTTTCTTT.

This clonotype was counted between two and nine times. The CDR3 coding sequence is TGCAGTGCTAGCCTCTGGGACAGGGGCCACGAGCAGTACTTC. The encoded protein is CSASLWDRGHEQYF. The rearrangement uses TRBV20-1 and TRBJ2-7; TRBD1 matches at 10 bases. This CDR3 is built from 14 residues. Per germline, CDR1 DFQATT and CDR2 SNEGSKA (reference sequence). The J segment lost 5 bases and the V segment lost 3 bases, leaving 7 bases of the junction unmatched.

This clonotype was recorded at least ten times. The rearrangement joins TRBV9 to TRBJ2-7; no clear D. This CDR3 spans 12 amino acids. Germline V gene data show CDR1 as SGDLS and CDR2 as YYNGEE. V dropped 3 bases and J dropped 1 base, with 5 bases sitting between them. CDR3 amino acids: CASSGQSYEQYF. The CDR3 coding sequence is TGTGCCAGCAGCGGACAATCCTACGAGCAGTACTTC.

The chain has TRBV11-2 and TRBJ2-3; TRBD1 or TRBD2 may be the D gene (8 bases each). Trimming stripped 6 bases from V and 5 bases from J, with 33 bases between. Germline CDR1 is SGHAT and CDR2 is FQNNGV. The CDR3 spans 20 residues. DNA for the CDR3: TGTGCCAGCAGTTATACAGGGGGGTCTTGGCGCGGGAGGCTTGGAGATACGCAGTATTTT. Encoded protein: CASSYTGGSWRGRLGDTQYF.

This clonotype was seen repeatedly, ten times or more. The rearrangement joins TRBV5-6 to TRBJ2-4; 9 bases map to TRBD1. This CDR3 is built from 12 residues. Germline CDR1 is SGHDT and CDR2 is YYEEEE. V lost 3 bases to trimming and J lost 15 bases; unmatched junction nucleotides: 7. The CDR3, as DNA: TGTGCCAGCAGCTCCCAGGACAGGGGTGGGTACTTC. It is translated as CASSSQDRGGYF.

The chain couples TRBV6-2 or TRBV6-3 to TRBJ1-1; D gene ambiguous. Germline CDR1 reads MNHEY; CDR2 reads SVGEGT. Between the trimmed V and J ends, which lost 9 bases and 7 bases, there was a span of 12 bases. The CDR3 has 11 amino acids. The CDR3 region is CASSLGNEAFF. CDR3 nucleotide sequence: TGTGCCAGTTCGTTGGGAAATGAAGCTTTCTTT.

There are a few counts of this clonotype. The V and J genes are TRBV7-9 and TRBJ2-3; TRBD2 matches at 11 bases. J gave up 3 bases and V 5 bases, and 4 bases lay outside the gene matches. Germline V gene lookup returns CDR1 SEHNR and CDR2 FQNEAQ (reference sequence). There are 15 residues in the CDR3. The CDR3: CASSGWTSGTDTQYF. The DNA of the CDR3 is TGTGCCAGCAGCGGATGGACTAGCGGGACAGATACGCAGTATTTT.

In this sample, this clonotype turned up many times. J is TRBJ2-6 and V is TRBV12-3 or TRBV12-4; D unresolved. This CDR3 has 12 amino acids. Trimming cost V 9 bases and J 5 bases, with 8 bases left between them. CDR3 nucleotide sequence: TGTGCCAGTCTCGACAGGGCCAACGTCCTGACTTTC. Amino acids: CASLDRANVLTF.

This clonotype was counted at least ten times. The chain links TRBV6-2 or TRBV6-3 to TRBJ2-7; D uncertain. The V and J ends lost 6 bases and 6 bases respectively, with 9 bases between them. There are 11 residues in the CDR3. Germline V gives CDR1 MNHEY, CDR2 SVGEGT. Here the CDR3 reads CASSSRGEQYF. The CDR3 DNA follows: TGTGCCAGCAGCTCCCGCGGCGAGCAGTACTTC.

This clonotype was seen repeatedly, ten times or more. The V gene is TRBV27, the J gene TRBJ1-5, with D possibly TRBD1 on 5 matching bases. Germline CDR1 reads MNHEY; CDR2 reads SMNVEV (reference sequence). V lost 3 bases, J lost 4 bases, and 13 bases lay in between. The CDR3 extends over 15 amino acids. The CDR3 bases are TGTGCCAGCAGTTTGCGGGGCAAAAAAAATCAGCCCCAGCATTTT. The encoded protein is CASSLRGKKNQPQHF.

There are a few counts of this clonotype. The chain joins TRBV18 to TRBJ2-5; D is perhaps TRBD1 or TRBD2 (6 bases each). Germline loops: CDR1 KGHSH, CDR2 LQKENI. V lost 2 bases and J 6 bases, leaving 13 bases between the germline ends. This CDR3 contains 14 residues. CDR3: CASSPGQGRKTQYF. In DNA, the CDR3 is TGTGCCAGCTCACCAGGGCAGGGGAGGAAGACCCAGTACTTC.

The chain is built from TRBV15 and TRBJ2-1; D perhaps matches TRBD2 (6 bases). V lost 5 bases to trimming and J lost 7 bases, with 18 bases between them. Germline-derived CDR1 and CDR2 are LNHNV and YYDKDF (reference sequence). The CDR3 spans 15 residues. The CDR3 sequence is CATSPPRREQNEQFF. The CDR3 coding sequence is TGTGCCACCAGCCCCCCTCGCCGGGAGCAGAATGAGCAGTTCTTC.

The rearrangement joins TRBV12-3 or TRBV12-4 to TRBJ2-3; 8 positions match TRBD2. The CDR3 length is 12 residues. V trimming: 6 bases; J trimming: 7 bases; junction bases outside the gene matches: 3. The CDR3 sequence: CASSVAGNTQYF. CDR3 bases: TGTGCCAGCAGCGTAGCGGGAAATACGCAGTATTTT.